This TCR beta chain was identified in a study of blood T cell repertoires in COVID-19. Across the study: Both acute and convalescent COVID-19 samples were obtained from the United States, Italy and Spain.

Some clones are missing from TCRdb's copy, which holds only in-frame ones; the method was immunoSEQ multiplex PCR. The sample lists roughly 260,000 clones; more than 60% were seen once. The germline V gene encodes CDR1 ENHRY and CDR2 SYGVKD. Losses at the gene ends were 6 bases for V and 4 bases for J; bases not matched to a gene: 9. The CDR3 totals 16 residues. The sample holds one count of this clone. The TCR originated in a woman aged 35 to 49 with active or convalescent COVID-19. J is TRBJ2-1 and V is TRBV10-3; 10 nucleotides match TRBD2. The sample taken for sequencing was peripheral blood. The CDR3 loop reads CAIRGSGAGGYNEQFF. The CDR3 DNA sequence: TGTGCCATCAGGGGTTCGGGAGCGGGGGGGTACAATGAGCAGTTCTTC.